The next 8 T cell receptor beta chains were all read from a single sample in a study of vaccination and CD4 T cells after COVID-19. Sequenced with the Oncomine TCR Beta short-read assay was DNA taken from cultured CD4+ T cells. TCRdb called the PCR reads again in MiXCR, with one record for every CDR3 protein. Of some 17,000 distinct CDR3 sequences in the sample, approximately 60% were seen once. Treatment here: approximately 9-day PBMC culture with coronavirus spike peptide pools or control peptides (ViraFEST assay). These receptors are not linked to any known antigen. The sequencing here drew on CD4+ T cells from blood, cultured in vitro, taken after SARS-CoV-2 vaccination. These receptors were obtained from a human donor who had recovered from COVID-19.

The chain joins TRBV7-3 to TRBJ2-3; D is ambiguous. Per germline, CDR1 SGHTA and CDR2 FQGTGA. The CDR3 is made up of 13 amino acids. V lost 2 bases, J lost 2 bases, and 5 bases lay in between. CDR3 sequence: CASSLSTTDTQYF. The CDR3 DNA sequence: TGTGCCAGCAGCTTATCAACCACAGATACGCAGTATTTT.

This rearrangement joins TRBV20-1 to TRBJ1-3, with 7 bases lining up with TRBD1. This CDR3 region has 11 residues. The J segment lost 9 bases and the V segment lost 4 bases, leaving 3 bases of the junction unmatched. The germline V gene encodes CDR1 DFQATT and CDR2 SNEGSKA (reference sequence). CDR3 amino acids: CSATQGLTIYF. CDR3 in DNA: TGCAGTGCTACACAGGGGCTCACCATATATTTT.

The J gene is TRBJ2-4, the V gene TRBV7-2; a possible D gene is TRBD1 (5 bases). CDR3 length: 15 amino acids. Trimming removed 4 bases from V and 1 base from J, with 11 bases in between. From germline, CDR1 is SGHTA and CDR2 FQGNSA. CDR3 coding DNA: TGTGCCAGCAGCTCCCCGAAGGGGGCCAAAAACATTCAGTACTTC. Translated: CASSSPKGAKNIQYF.

In this sample, this clonotype turned up a few times. The chain joins TRBV12-3 or TRBV12-4 to TRBJ1-2; D gene unclear. CDR3 length equals 11 residues. Trimming cost V 2 bases and J 7 bases, with 5 bases left between them. CDR3 bases: TGTGCCAGCAGTTTACGGGGTGGCTACACCTTC. As protein: CASSLRGGYTF.

The chain combines TRBV6-5 with TRBJ1-1; D not resolved. Deletions cut 2 bases from V and 5 bases from J, with 9 bases between. The germline V gene has CDR1 MNHEY and CDR2 SVGAGI. The CDR3 extends over 13 amino acids. The CDR3 sequence is CASSYQIRTEAFF. The CDR3 nucleotides read TGTGCCAGCAGTTACCAGATTAGGACTGAAGCTTTCTTT.

The table lists this clonotype with a few counts. This sequence joins TRBV20-1 and TRBJ2-1, with D tentatively TRBD1 (5 bases). Trimming pared 5 bases from V and 8 bases from J, leaving 22 bases between. This CDR3 is built from 15 residues. Germline V gives CDR1 DFQATT, CDR2 SNEGSKA (reference sequence). The CDR3 reads CSALRAASQDDEQFF. The CDR3 region has the DNA TGCAGTGCTTTAAGGGCGGCGTCACAGGACGATGAGCAGTTCTTC.

V and J are TRBV12-3 or TRBV12-4 and TRBJ1-1; tentatively, D is TRBD1 (5 bases). V was shortened by 6 bases and J by 3 bases, with 17 bases between the two germline ends. The CDR3 length is 15 residues. CDR3 amino acids: CASRPRTGVDTEAFF. Here the CDR3 DNA reads TGTGCCAGCAGGCCGCGGACGGGGGTGGACACTGAAGCTTTCTTT.

This clonotype was seen a handful of times. The chain is built from TRBV30 and TRBJ1-6; D is ambiguous. The CDR3 runs to 14 residues. V gave up 0 bases and J gave up 9 bases, with 12 bases separating them. Germline CDR1 is GTSNPN and CDR2 is SVGIG (reference sequence). Written as DNA, the CDR3 is TGTGCCTGGAGTGTATTGGGTTTGAGTTCACCCCTCCACTTT. Translating it yields CAWSVLGLSSPLHF.